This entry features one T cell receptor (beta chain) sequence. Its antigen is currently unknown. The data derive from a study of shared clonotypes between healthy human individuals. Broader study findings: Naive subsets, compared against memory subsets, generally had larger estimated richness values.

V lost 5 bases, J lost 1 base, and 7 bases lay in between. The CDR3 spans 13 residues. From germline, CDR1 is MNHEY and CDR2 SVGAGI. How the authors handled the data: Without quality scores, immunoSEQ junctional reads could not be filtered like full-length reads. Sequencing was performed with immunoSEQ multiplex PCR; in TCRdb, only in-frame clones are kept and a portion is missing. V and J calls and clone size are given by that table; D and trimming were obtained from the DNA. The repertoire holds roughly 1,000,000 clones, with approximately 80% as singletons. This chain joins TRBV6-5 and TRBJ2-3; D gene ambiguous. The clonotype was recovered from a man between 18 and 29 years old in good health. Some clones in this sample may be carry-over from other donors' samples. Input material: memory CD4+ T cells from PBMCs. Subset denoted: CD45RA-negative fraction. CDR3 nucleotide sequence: TGTGCCAGCAGTGAAATGGGCACAGATACGCAGTATTTT. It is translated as CASSEMGTDTQYF.